This T cell receptor beta chain was identified in a study of neurological immune-mediated disorders. Ten or more counts support this clonotype. TCRdb recomputed calls from the 5' RACE reads with MiXCR, one row per CDR3 protein. The sample lists 27,000 or so distinct CDR3 sequences; under 25% were seen once. Sequencing input: PBMCs. The source of this sequence is a woman aged 55-69 years in good health.

The CDR3 DNA is TGTGCCAGCAGCGTAGCAGGGTATGGCGGGGAGCTGTTTTTT. As protein: CASSVAGYGGELFF. V is TRBV9 and J is TRBJ2-2, with D perhaps TRBD1 (5 bases). V gave up 0 bases and J gave up 7 bases, with 10 bases separating them. The CDR3 sequence is 14 residues long. The germline CDR1 and CDR2 sequences are SGDLS and YYNGEE.